This T cell receptor beta chain was identified during a study of molecular identifiers for immune sequencing clone quantification. Regarding the study as a whole: In naive cells, clones above 20 RNA copies held under 1% of molecules, whereas in effector cells they held over 99%.

Researchers sorted naive CD8 T cells as cells that were CD8+CD4-CCR7+CD45RA+. For this clonotype: Its antigen is undetermined.

With listed TCR primers and previously described methods, bulk TCR libraries were prepared. Using its own MiXCR run on the PCR reads, TCRdb lists one record per CDR3 protein. The sample contains approximately 320,000 distinct CDR3 sequences, about 23% of which appear only once. This CDR3 is 15 amino acids long. V was shortened by 6 bases and J by 1 base, with 15 bases between the two germline ends. Germline V gene data show CDR1 as MNHNY and CDR2 as SVGAGI (reference sequence). This chain uses TRBV6-6 with TRBJ1-1; D is ambiguous. The receptor was isolated from a human donor in good health. Some libraries in this study had Jurkat cell RNA spiked in. The sample was naive CD8+ T cells from blood, with Jurkat cell RNA spiked in. Specified subset: FACS-sorted CD8+CD4-CCR7+CD45RA+ naive T cells. The CDR3 is CASSLTTLRNTEAFF. The CDR3, as DNA: TGTGCCAGCAGCCTCACGACACTTCGGAACACTGAAGCTTTCTTT.